In its sample, the clone carrying this T cell receptor (beta chain) was seen a few times. Its antigen remains unidentified. The read falls 3 residues short of the CDR3 end, and the missing part is taken from the germline J gene. This sample is drawn from a study of T cell clonality in common variable immunodeficiency. The CDR3 has 12 amino acids. CDR1 is SGHTA and CDR2 is FQGNSA in the germline V gene. V was trimmed by 5 bases and J by 0 bases, leaving 3 bases between them. The assay was immunoSEQ multiplex PCR, and TCRdb's table has in-frame clones only and misses some. This set yields some 22,000 clones and no singletons; the top ten hold 8.9%. Study results and caveats: In common variable immunodeficiency, TCR beta chains reportedly carried fewer deletions and N-nucleotide insertions. Compared with healthy controls, CVID subjects showed increased TCRbeta clonality, mostly in about a third.

This chain links TRBV7-2 with TRBJ2-3, with D unresolved. The material sequenced was peripheral blood mononuclear cells. The clonotype originates from a human donor with common variable immunodeficiency. The CDR3 bases that were read are TGTGCCAGCAGCCCAAGCACAGATACG. Translating gives CASSPSTDT. The full CDR3 reads CASSPSTDTQYF.